This T cell receptor (beta chain) is from a study of cytomegalovirus exposure and HLA in healthy donors. Looking at the study overall: Of about 400 genotyped donors, about 81% clustered with self-reported Caucasian donors.

Comment on this clone: Its specificity is unknown.

This CDR3 is built from 11 residues. In germline, CDR1 is SGHVS, CDR2 FQNEAQ. Trimming cost V 5 bases and J 4 bases, with 6 bases left between them. The PCR made use of 60 Vbeta and 13 Jbeta primers. Produced via immunoSEQ multiplex PCR; TCRdb's table is partial and in-frame only. Of approximately 150,000 clones in the sample, roughly 77% were seen once. Study-level findings and limits: With high specificity and sensitivity, the classifier reportedly diagnosed cytomegalovirus status. Associated with cytomegalovirus, according to the listing, were 150 to 200 TCR beta chains.

The study sampled nominally healthy donors, though unrecorded immune exposures were likely. The sequencing input was PBMCs. This chain links TRBV7-8 with TRBJ2-7; no clear D gene. This TCR derives from a woman between 40 and 55 years old in good health and CMV-seropositive. CDR3 region: CASSRGYEQYF. The CDR3 nucleotides are TGTGCCAGCAGCCGCGGTTACGAGCAGTACTTC.